This TCR beta chain was obtained from a study of blood T cell repertoires in COVID-19. As for the study in general: Sites across the United States, Italy and Spain contributed samples from acute and convalescent COVID-19.

Ages ranged from roughly 18 to 100 years, with residence in around 24 US areas. Two negative PCRs, clearance, or symptom resolution characterized the recovered Cohort 3 donors. TCRdb's copy holds only in-frame clones and misses some; the assay was immunoSEQ multiplex PCR. The table records about 250,000 clones, more than 75% of them present only once. This clonotype originated in a woman between 45 and 60 years old who had recovered from COVID-19. The sample comprised PBMCs or T cells enriched from blood (not recorded which).

The CDR3 spells CASSVVLDAEQFF. In DNA form, the CDR3 reads TGTGCCAGCAGCGTAGTTCTAGACGCTGAGCAGTTCTTC. The chain recombines TRBV9 with TRBJ2-1; unclear D gene. CDR1 is SGDLS, CDR2 YYNGEE, per germline. The V end lost 0 bases, the J end lost 9 bases, and 10 bases lay between the germline ends. The CDR3 contains 13 residues.